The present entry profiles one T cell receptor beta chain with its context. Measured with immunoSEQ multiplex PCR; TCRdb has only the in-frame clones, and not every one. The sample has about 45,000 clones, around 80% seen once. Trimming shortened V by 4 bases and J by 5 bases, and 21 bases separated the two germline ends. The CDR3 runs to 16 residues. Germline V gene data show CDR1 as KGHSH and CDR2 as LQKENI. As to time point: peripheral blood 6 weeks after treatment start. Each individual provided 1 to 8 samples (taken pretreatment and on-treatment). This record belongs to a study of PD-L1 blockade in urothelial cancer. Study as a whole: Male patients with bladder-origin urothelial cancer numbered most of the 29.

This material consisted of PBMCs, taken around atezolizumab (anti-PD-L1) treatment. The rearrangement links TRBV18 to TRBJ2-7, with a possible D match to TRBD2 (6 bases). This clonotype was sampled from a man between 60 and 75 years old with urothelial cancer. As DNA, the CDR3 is TGTGCCAGCTCACACCGAAAGGGACTGGTTGCGGACGAGCAGTACTTC. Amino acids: CASSHRKGLVADEQYF.